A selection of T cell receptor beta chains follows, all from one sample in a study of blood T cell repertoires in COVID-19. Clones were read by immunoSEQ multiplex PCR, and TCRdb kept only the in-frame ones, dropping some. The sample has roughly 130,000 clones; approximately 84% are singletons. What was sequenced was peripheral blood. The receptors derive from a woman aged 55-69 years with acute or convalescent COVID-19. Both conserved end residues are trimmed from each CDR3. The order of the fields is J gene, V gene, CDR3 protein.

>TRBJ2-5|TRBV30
ASEGQAGGETQY
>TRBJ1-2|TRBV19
ARGLNNYGYT
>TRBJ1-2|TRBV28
ASSYKRWGQDGYT
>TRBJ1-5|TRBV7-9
ASSSGDQPQH
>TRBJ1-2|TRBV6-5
ATGPGGGNYGYT
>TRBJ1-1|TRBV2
ASSFLENTEAF
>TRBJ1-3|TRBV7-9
ASSAYRENTIY
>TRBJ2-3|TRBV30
AWSGGGSADTQY
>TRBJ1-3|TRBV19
ASSSLQGAQGNTIY
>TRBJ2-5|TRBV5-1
ASSFGQLPPQETQY
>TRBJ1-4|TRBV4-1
ASSQDLIGGIGEKLF
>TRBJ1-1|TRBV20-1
SATSGHEAF
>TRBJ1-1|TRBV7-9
ASSSIPDEAF
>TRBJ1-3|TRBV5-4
ASSLNRGLGGNTIY
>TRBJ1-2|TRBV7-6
ASSLTGLGYT
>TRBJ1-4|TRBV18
ASSIRLSEKLF
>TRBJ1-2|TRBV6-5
ATIPGQQLYGYT
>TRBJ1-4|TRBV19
ASSIPPGEKLF
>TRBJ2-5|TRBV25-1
ASSGFPGTSGGETQY
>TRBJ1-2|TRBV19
ASSIAQQVFGGYT
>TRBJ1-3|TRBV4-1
ASSYRQISGNTIY
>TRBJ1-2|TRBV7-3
ASSLPGTENGYT
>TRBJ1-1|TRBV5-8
ASSPLGGRHTEAF
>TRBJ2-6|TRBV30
AWSPSRSGANVLT
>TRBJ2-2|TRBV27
ASSGLAGGLGDGELF
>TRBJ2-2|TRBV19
ASSKGAGGFTGELF
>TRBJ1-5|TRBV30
AWSQQGQHQPQH
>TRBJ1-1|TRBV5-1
ASSLEFGAAASGEAF
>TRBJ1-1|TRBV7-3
ASSFSGTNTEAF
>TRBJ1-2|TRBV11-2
ASSPLRGGGYT
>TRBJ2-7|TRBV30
AWSQGAGQY
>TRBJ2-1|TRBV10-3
AISDASDEQF
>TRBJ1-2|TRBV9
ASSVAGQGTYGYT
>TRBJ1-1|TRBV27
ASSLRENTEAF
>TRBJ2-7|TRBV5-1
ASSTGTGSIYEQY
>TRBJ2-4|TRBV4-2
ASSQGRTGVIAKNIQY
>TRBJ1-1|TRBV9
ASSWTDRATEAF
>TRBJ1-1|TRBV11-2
ASSLMGTGRHTEAF